This T cell receptor beta chain was retrieved from a study of identical twins. Points from the study as a whole: Alpha sequences that were out-of-frame and twin-shared showed an excess of low generation probability.

After template switching added a universal primer site, the resulting cDNA carried unique molecular identifiers. TCRdb analysed the 5' RACE reads with MiXCR anew, one entry per CDR3 protein. Found here are 1.5 million or so distinct CDR3 sequences, about 32% of them singletons; the top ten hold over 0.25%. As for this clonotype: Its target is not known.

Healthy Caucasians made up all donors. Sequenced material: cord blood. The clonotype comes from a newborn girl in good health.

The CDR3 loop is CASTRGRGNEQFF. The CDR3 DNA reads as TGTGCCAGCACCCGGGGCAGGGGGAATGAGCAGTTCTTC. This chain uses TRBV27 with TRBJ2-1, with 7 bases matching TRBD1. The V and J ends lost 7 bases and 7 bases, in that order; junction bases with no gene match: 7. The germline gives CDR1 MNHEY, CDR2 SMNVEV (reference sequence). The CDR3 is made up of 13 amino acids.